Described below is a single T cell receptor beta chain sequence and its context. Some clones are missing from TCRdb's copy, which holds only in-frame ones; the method was immunoSEQ multiplex PCR. The data show 60,000 to 80,000 clones, about 89% seen once. The sample is drawn from a study of blood T cell repertoires in COVID-19. The source material was peripheral blood. This TCR came from a man aged 60 to 75 with acute or convalescent COVID-19.

CDR3 loop: CASSSRTSGRADTQYF. CDR3 DNA: TGCGCCAGCAGCTCCCGGACTAGCGGGAGGGCAGATACGCAGTATTTT. V gene TRBV5-1 combines with J gene TRBJ2-3; 15 positions agree with TRBD2. V shed 3 bases, J shed 4 bases, and the junction held 3 bases outside the gene matches. From germline, CDR1 is SGHRS and CDR2 YFSETQ. CDR3 length equals 16 residues.